These 20 T cell receptor beta chains were all obtained from the same sample, sequenced in a study of identifying expanded T cells in peripheral blood. TCRdb's table, derived via immunoSEQ multiplex PCR, lists solely in-frame clones and lacks some. The sample consists of some 91,000 clones, 70% to 90% of them appearing once. The specimen was blood. These TCRs come from a person aged 18 to 75 in good health.

The chain has TRBV28 and TRBJ2-2; TRBD2 might be the D (5 bases). The CDR3 spans 15 residues. Germline assignment: CDR1 MDHEN and CDR2 SYDVKM. The V gene lost 2 bases and the J gene lost 2 bases, with 9 bases spanning the gap. DNA of the CDR3: TGTGCCAGCAGTTTACTAGCTGCCAACACCGGGGAGCTGTTTTTT. As protein: CASSLLAANTGELFF. The whole variable domain, remainder taken from reference TRBV28 and TRBJ2-2, is DVKVTQSSRYLVKRTGEKVFLECVQDMDHENMFWYRQDPGLGLRLIYFSYDVKMKEKGDIPEGYSVSREKKERFSLILESASTNQTSMYLCASSLLAANTGELFFGEGSRLTVL.

V usage is TRBV11-2 and J usage is TRBJ2-5, with TRBD1 matching 7 bases. With V trimmed by 4 bases and J by 5 bases, 10 bases remained unmatched. Germline lookup yields CDR1 SGHAT and CDR2 FQNNGV. The CDR3 runs 15 residues. CDR3 nucleotides: TGTGCCAGCAGCTCACTCAAGGGGGCTTGGGAGACCCAGTACTTC. It codes for CASSSLKGAWETQYF.

This clone was recorded only once. This chain uses TRBV6-6 with TRBJ2-1; D uncertain. The CDR3 has 14 amino acids. Germline values: CDR1 MNHNY, CDR2 SVGAGI (reference sequence). V lost 2 bases to trimming and J lost 4 bases, with 9 bases between them. The CDR3 DNA sequence: TGTGCCAGCAGTTACAGACACCGGTACAATGAGCAGTTCTTC. This sequence encodes CASSYRHRYNEQFF.

The sample holds one count of this clone. This sequence joins TRBV21-1 and TRBJ2-1; the D call TRBD2 from the table was never checked on the DNA. TRBV21-1 is recorded as a pseudogene. The CDR3 spans 16 residues. The CDR3 loop reads CASSTAVGREVYEQFF. The CDR3 DNA reads TGTGCCAGCAGCACAGCAGTCGGGCGGGAGGTCTATGAGCAGTTCTTC.

V usage is TRBV6-5 and J usage is TRBJ2-7; a possible D gene is TRBD2 (6 bases). Germline V lookup: CDR1 MNHEY, CDR2 SVGAGI. The CDR3 totals 11 residues. The V and J ends lost 11 bases and 6 bases respectively, with 14 bases between them. The CDR3 DNA follows: TGTGCCGGCGGGAAGGAGTTCGAGCAGTACTTC. It translates to CAGGKEFEQYF.

The chain joins TRBV6-4 to TRBJ2-2; 7 bases map to TRBD1. The CDR3 covers 13 residues. V gave up 3 bases and J gave up 6 bases; unmatched junction bases: 1. The germline V gene has CDR1 MRHNA and CDR2 SNTAGT. Here the CDR3 DNA reads TGTGCCAGCAGTGAACAGGGGCCCGGGGAGCTGTTTTTT. Amino acids: CASSEQGPGELFF.

The V gene is TRBV6-5, the J gene TRBJ2-5, with 7 bases matching TRBD1. The germline V gene has CDR1 MNHEY and CDR2 SVGAGI. After removal of 6 bases from V and 5 bases from J, the junction contained 9 bases not matched to a gene. CDR3 size: 14 residues. The CDR3 DNA reads TGTGCCAGCAGCCAAACAGGGGCAGCGGAGACCCAGTACTTC. This sequence encodes CASSQTGAAETQYF.

The chain employs TRBV6-9 and TRBJ1-1; D ambiguous. CDR3 length: 15 amino acids. The V gene lost 6 bases and the J gene lost 0 bases, with 14 bases spanning the gap. The germline gives CDR1 MNHGY, CDR2 SVAAGI. CDR3 sequence reads: CASSPQEGLNTEAFF. Here the CDR3 DNA reads TGTGCCAGCAGCCCTCAGGAGGGATTGAACACTGAAGCTTTCTTT.

The rearrangement joins TRBV7-2 to TRBJ2-5; D may be TRBD1 or TRBD2 (5 bases each). CDR1 and CDR2 (germline): SGHTA, FQGNSA. With 5 bases removed from V and 4 bases from J, the gap between germline ends came to 17 bases. The CDR3 sequence is 15 residues long. CDR3 protein: CASSIRGSGGETQYF. As DNA, the CDR3 is TGTGCCAGCAGCATAAGAGGGAGTGGGGGAGAGACCCAGTACTTC.

J is TRBJ1-4 and V is TRBV7-2; the D is unclear. The V end lost 5 bases, the J end lost 7 bases, and 11 bases lay between the germline ends. Germline CDR1 is SGHTA and CDR2 is FQGNSA. CDR3 length: 13 residues. The CDR3 loop reads CASSMGSGEKLFF. The CDR3 nucleotides read TGTGCCAGCAGCATGGGGAGCGGTGAAAAACTGTTTTTT.

The rearrangement joins TRBV30 to TRBJ1-2, with 7 bases lining up with TRBD1. This CDR3 comprises 12 residues. The germline V gene has CDR1 GTSNPN and CDR2 SVGIG (reference sequence). Losses at the gene ends were 4 bases for V and 8 bases for J; bases not matched to a gene: 7. As DNA, the CDR3 is TGTGCCTGGACTAATCAGGGGGGGGGCTACACCTTC. This translates into CAWTNQGGGYTF.

This clone appeared once. The chain employs TRBV2 and TRBJ1-1; D is undetermined. V was clipped by 4 bases and J by 3 bases, with 9 bases between them. CDR3 length: 13 amino acids. Germline V CDR1 and CDR2: SNHLY, FYNNEI. CDR3 protein: CASSVYKDTEAFF. The CDR3 DNA is TGTGCCAGCAGTGTTTACAAGGACACTGAAGCTTTCTTT.

The chain is built from TRBV27 and TRBJ2-7, with 7 nucleotides matching TRBD1. CDR3 length equals 15 residues. V shed 0 bases and J 4 bases; nucleotides not matched to a gene: 6. Germline V CDR1 and CDR2: MNHEY, SMNVEV (reference sequence). The CDR3 loop reads CASSLSLQGWYEQYF. The CDR3 DNA is TGTGCCAGCAGTTTATCTTTACAGGGGTGGTACGAGCAGTACTTC.

The chain combines TRBV18 with TRBJ2-7, with 9 bases matching TRBD1. The trim removed 3 bases at V and 3 bases at J, leaving 9 bases unmatched. This CDR3 contains 16 residues. The germline gives CDR1 KGHSH, CDR2 LQKENI. CDR3 bases: TGTGCCAGCTCACCCGGGACAGGGACGCGCCTCTACGAGCAGTACTTC. The encoded protein is CASSPGTGTRLYEQYF.

J is TRBJ2-1 and V is TRBV6-5, with 12 bases aligning to TRBD2. Trimming took 5 bases from V and 9 from J; bases not matched to a gene: 8. Germline V gene sequence: CDR1 MNHEY, CDR2 SVGAGI. The length of the CDR3 is 15 residues. As DNA, the CDR3 is TGTGCCAGCAGTCCCGGACTAGCGGGATTGGGTGAGCAGTTCTTC. It translates to CASSPGLAGLGEQFF.

DNA for the CDR3: TGTGCCAGCAGCCAGCGTACCTATGGCTACACCTTC. Residues: CASSQRTYGYTF. The genes are TRBV14 and TRBJ1-2, with D unresolved. Trimming stripped 3 bases from V and 4 bases from J, with 6 bases between. CDR3 length: 12 amino acids. Germline V CDR1 and CDR2: SGHDN, FVKESK. Supplemented by reference TRBV14 and TRBJ1-2, the full variable domain reads EAGVTQFPSHSVIEKGQTVTLRCDPISGHDNLYWYRRVMGKEIKFLLHFVKESKQDESGMPNNRFLAERTGGTYSTLKVQPAELEDSGVYFCASSQRTYGYTFGSGTRLTVV.

V gene TRBV20-1 combines with J gene TRBJ2-7; D not resolved. The CDR3 is 9 residues long. Trimming stripped 6 bases from V and 3 bases from J, with 3 bases between. Germline CDR1 and CDR2: DFQATT and SNEGSKA (reference sequence). The chain's CDR3 is CSAGYEQYF. CDR3 bases: TGCAGTGCCGGCTACGAGCAGTACTTC.

The sample holds one count of this clone. CDR3 sequence (DNA): TGTGCCAGTACCCGAGGCGAGAATGAAAAACTGTTTTTT. It is translated as CASTRGENEKLFF. The chain is built from TRBV19 and TRBJ1-4; the D is unclear. CDR1 and CDR2 from the germline V gene are LNHDA and SQIVND (reference sequence). This CDR3 has 13 amino acids. Deletions cut 7 bases from V and 5 bases from J, with 11 bases between.

V usage is TRBV14 and J usage is TRBJ2-2; D remains unclear. The V and J ends lost 1 base and 2 bases respectively, with 5 bases between them. The germline V gene encodes CDR1 SGHDN and CDR2 FVKESK. The CDR3 contains 14 residues. CDR3 nucleotide sequence: TGTGCCAGCAGCCAAGTGAGAAACACCGGGGAGCTGTTTTTT. This gives the protein CASSQVRNTGELFF.

V and J are TRBV30 and TRBJ2-7; D gene unclear. Germline assignment: CDR1 GTSNPN and CDR2 SVGIG (reference sequence). Trimming left V 6 bases short and J 7 bases short, with 22 bases between. The CDR3 is 14 residues long. CDR3 sequence (DNA): TGTGCCTGCCGAACAGCCAGTACCTCGGGTGAGCAGTACTTC. It is translated as CACRTASTSGEQYF.